This T cell receptor (beta chain) was recorded in a study of blood T cells in healthy people across ages. Germline V gene data show CDR1 as KGHSH and CDR2 as LQKENI. The trim removed 2 bases at V and 11 bases at J, leaving 10 bases unmatched. The CDR3 has 14 amino acids. Then a second PCR, running roughly 7 to 12 cycles, was carried out with a sample-barcoded 5' primer and a J-beta primer mix. MiXCR, run by TCRdb on the 5' RACE reads, gives a single entry per CDR3 protein. The sample lists about 800,000 distinct CDR3 sequences; around 25% were seen once. Separately, the same data were catalogued under a study of T cells of mothers and their children.

The gene calls are TRBV18 and TRBJ2-5, with TRBD1 matching 8 bases. Sequencing input: blood. This sequence was found in a boy aged 10-17 years in good health. DNA for the CDR3: TGTGCCAGCTCACCAGGGACAGGTATTGAGGAGCAGTACTTC. This translates into CASSPGTGIEEQYF. The full variable domain, rest sourced from reference TRBV18 and TRBJ2-5, is NAGVMQNPRHLVRRRGQEARLRCSPMKGHSHVYWYRQLPEEGLKFMVYLQKENIIDESGMPKERFSAEFPKEGPSILRIQQVVRGDSAAYFCASSPGTGIEEQYFGPGTRLLVL.